The 14 T cell receptor beta chains in this list originate from one sample, sequenced in a study of blood T cell repertoires in COVID-19. The repertoire was sequenced with immunoSEQ multiplex PCR; TCRdb's copy has only in-frame clones and lacks some. This sample has over 200,000 clones, with approximately 86% found just once. Sequenced sample: peripheral blood. Receptors originate from a middle-aged man with acute or convalescent COVID-19.

The chain is built from TRBV30 and TRBJ1-2, with 10 bases matching TRBD1. This CDR3 region has 14 residues. The trim removed 3 bases at V and 8 bases at J, leaving 9 bases unmatched. Germline assignment: CDR1 GTSNPN and CDR2 SVGIG (reference sequence). CDR3 region: CAWSITTGGAGYTF. The CDR3, as DNA: TGTGCCTGGAGCATAACGACAGGGGGCGCGGGCTACACCTTC. Based on the CDR3 plus reference TRBV30 and TRBJ1-2, the full variable domain is SQTIHQWPATLVQPVGSPLSLECTVEGTSNPNLYWYRQAAGRGLQLLFYSVGIGQISSEVPQNLSASRPQDRQFILSSKKLLLSDSGFYLCAWSITTGGAGYTFGSGTRLTVV.

The chain has TRBV28 and TRBJ2-3; the match to TRBD2 covers 7 bases. This CDR3 has 15 amino acids. Unmatched junction bases numbered 11, after V lost 7 bases and J lost 4 bases. Germline V gene sequence: CDR1 MDHEN, CDR2 SYDVKM. CDR3 DNA sequence: TGTGCCAGCACCTCCCCAGGCGGGAGACCAGATACGCAGTATTTT. It yields the protein CASTSPGGRPDTQYF.

The rearrangement links TRBV6-6 to TRBJ2-3; TRBD1 agrees at 8 bases. CDR1 and CDR2 from the germline V gene are MNHNY and SVGAGI (reference sequence). V was clipped by 4 bases and J by 4 bases; unmatched bases: 4. The CDR3 sequence is 14 residues long. CDR3 protein: CASSSGQGADTQYF. The CDR3 nucleotides are TGTGCCAGCAGTTCAGGACAGGGCGCAGATACGCAGTATTTT.

The CDR3, as DNA: TGTGCCAGCAGTGAAGGTTATAGCAATCAGCCCCAGCATTTT. This codes for CASSEGYSNQPQHF. This chain uses TRBV2 with TRBJ1-5; no clear D gene. Germline values: CDR1 SNHLY, CDR2 FYNNEI. V gave up 1 base and J gave up 0 bases, with 4 bases separating them. The CDR3 is 14 amino acids.

V and J are TRBV7-2 and TRBJ1-1, with D tentatively TRBD1 (5 bases). Germline V gene data show CDR1 as SGHTA and CDR2 as FQGNSA. V lost 5 bases and J 7 bases, leaving 11 bases between the germline ends. There are 12 residues in the CDR3. The CDR3 region is CASSLGAIEAFF. In DNA form, the CDR3 reads TGTGCCAGCAGCCTAGGGGCAATTGAAGCTTTCTTT.

CDR3 sequence reads: CASSFSGEKQYF. CDR3 nucleotide sequence: TGTGCCAGCAGTTTCTCGGGTGAGAAGCAGTACTTC. This chain joins TRBV27 and TRBJ2-7; D call uncertain. Trimming shortened V by 3 bases and J by 8 bases, and 11 bases separated the two germline ends. The CDR3 length is 12 residues. The V gene's germline CDR1 is MNHEY and CDR2 SMNVEV (reference sequence).

The rearrangement uses TRBV2 and TRBJ1-4, with D perhaps matching TRBD1 (5 bases). The CDR3 spans 13 residues. Trimming shortened V by 7 bases and J by 0 bases, and 6 bases separated the two germline ends. The germline gives CDR1 SNHLY, CDR2 FYNNEI. CDR3 bases: TGTGCCAGCAAGGGGACAACTAATGAAAAACTGTTTTTT. This translates into CASKGTTNEKLFF.

The chain is built from TRBV11-3 and TRBJ2-1; 7 bases fit TRBD2. The ends lost 4 bases at V and 8 bases at J; junction bases unmatched: 8. This CDR3 spans 14 amino acids. CDR1 is SGHNT, CDR2 YENEEA, per germline. The CDR3 loop reads CASSSGLDYDEQFF. CDR3 sequence (DNA): TGTGCCAGCAGCTCTGGACTAGATTACGATGAGCAGTTCTTC.

V gene TRBV4-2 combines with J gene TRBJ1-4; 10 nucleotides agree with TRBD1. The CDR3 consists of 15 residues. Germline lookup yields CDR1 LGHNA and CDR2 YNFKEQ. V was clipped by 0 bases and J by 8 bases; unmatched bases: 3. The CDR3 loop is CASSQEGTGEEKLFF. CDR3 in DNA: TGTGCCAGCAGCCAAGAAGGGACAGGGGAGGAAAAACTGTTTTTT.

The rearrangement joins TRBV11-2 to TRBJ1-1; no reliable D call. CDR3 length: 16 amino acids. The V gene lost 1 base and the J gene lost 1 base, with 13 bases spanning the gap. The germline V gene has CDR1 SGHAT and CDR2 FQNNGV. CDR3 sequence (DNA): TGTGCCAGCAGCTTAGTCTCCTCCCCTTGGAACACTGAAGCTTTCTTT. It translates to CASSLVSSPWNTEAFF.

The chain carries TRBV6-5 and TRBJ1-5; 8 nucleotides line up with TRBD1. CDR3 length: 14 residues. J was trimmed by 5 bases and V by 6 bases; bases with no gene match: 6. The V gene's germline CDR1 is MNHEY and CDR2 SVGAGI. The CDR3 DNA reads TGTGCCAGCAGGGATACAGGGGGGGATCAGCCCCAGCATTTT. Residues: CASRDTGGDQPQHF.

The chain carries TRBV10-3 and TRBJ2-6; 8 bases agree with TRBD1. Unmatched junction bases numbered 4, after V lost 3 bases and J lost 0 bases. There are 17 residues in the CDR3. Looked up from germline, CDR1 is ENHRY and CDR2 is SYGVKD. CDR3 DNA sequence: TGTGCCATCAGTGATGGGACAGGACCCTCTGGGGCCAACGTCCTGACTTTC. It specifies CAISDGTGPSGANVLTF.

This chain joins TRBV13 and TRBJ2-7; 9 nucleotides align to TRBD1. The germline V gene has CDR1 PRHDT and CDR2 FYEKMQ (reference sequence). The CDR3 length is 13 residues. V was clipped by 4 bases and J by 5 bases; unmatched bases: 3. CDR3 bases: TGTGCCAGCAGCTGGGGACAGGGCCACGAGCAGTACTTC. Translating it yields CASSWGQGHEQYF.

This clone was seen only once. The V call is TRBV29-1, the J call TRBJ2-7, with 9 bases that match TRBD1. Germline assignment: CDR1 SQVTM and CDR2 ANQGSEA. The ends lost 1 base at V and 3 bases at J; junction bases unmatched: 4. CDR3 length: 14 amino acids. CDR3 region: CSVEGTGGSYEQYF. The DNA of the CDR3 is TGCAGCGTTGAAGGTACAGGGGGCAGCTACGAGCAGTACTTC.